Following are 9 T cell receptor beta chains from one sample sequenced in a study of T-cell reconstitution after alpha-beta-depleted transplantation in children. Unique molecular identifiers tagged the TCRbeta library. TCRdb re-derived calls from the PCR reads in MiXCR, one entry per CDR3 protein. Of 97,000 or so distinct CDR3 sequences in the sample, 7% to 8% are singletons; the top ten hold about 17%. Sequences were derived from PBMCs, sampled before TCRalphabeta/CD19-depleted stem cell transplant. The receptors were gathered from a boy between 2 and 10 years old with acute lymphoblastic leukemia, due to receive a stem cell transplant.

This rearrangement joins TRBV2 to TRBJ1-1, with 8 bases matching TRBD1. V trimming: 7 bases; J trimming: 4 bases; junction bases outside the gene matches: 14. Germline loops: CDR1 SNHLY, CDR2 FYNNEI. This CDR3 is 16 amino acids long. The DNA of the CDR3 is TGTGCCAGCATATCCCCGCGGACAGGGAAAATCACTGAAGCTTTCTTT. Translating it yields CASISPRTGKITEAFF. Using reference TRBV2 and TRBJ1-1 for the parts outside the CDR3, the full variable domain is EPEVTQTPSHQVTQMGQEVILRCVPISNHLYFYWYRQILGQKVEFLVSFYNNEISEKSEIFDDQFSVERPDGSNFTLKIRSTKLEDSAMYFCASISPRTGKITEAFFGQGTRLTVV.

The chain has TRBV28 and TRBJ2-7; possibly TRBD2 for D (5 bases). V lost 5 bases and J lost 3, with 11 bases in between. Germline CDR1 and CDR2: MDHEN and SYDVKM. The CDR3 length is 13 residues. The chain's CDR3 is CASSHFEGYEQYF. The DNA for the CDR3 is TGTGCCAGCAGTCACTTTGAGGGCTACGAGCAGTACTTC.

In this sample, this clonotype turned up a few times. The chain employs TRBV12-3 or TRBV12-4 and TRBJ1-3, with 12 nucleotides matching TRBD1. This CDR3 region has 16 residues. The J segment lost 4 bases and the V segment lost 6 bases, leaving 7 bases of the junction unmatched. The DNA for the CDR3 is TGTGCCAGCAGCTTGGGACAGGGGGCTGTAGGAAACACCATATATTTT. Translated, it gives CASSLGQGAVGNTIYF.

This clonotype was detected a few times. V is TRBV4-1 and J is TRBJ2-7; D tentatively fits TRBD1 or TRBD2 (5 bases each). V was shortened by 1 base and J by 1 base, with 14 bases between the two germline ends. Germline CDR1 reads MGHRA; CDR2 reads YSYEKL. This CDR3 spans 16 amino acids. The CDR3 region has the DNA TGCGCCAGCAGCCAAGCTCCCGGGACCGGTTCCTACGAGCAGTACTTC. Its translation: CASSQAPGTGSYEQYF.

Ten or more counts support this clonotype. The J gene is TRBJ2-7, the V gene TRBV10-3; D gene uncertain. Germline CDR1 and CDR2: ENHRY and SYGVKD. The V gene lost 2 bases and the J gene lost 3 bases, with 11 bases spanning the gap. The CDR3 totals 14 residues. The CDR3 sequence is CAISEGTRNYEQYF. The CDR3 DNA reads as TGTGCCATCAGTGAGGGCACCCGGAACTACGAGCAGTACTTC.

This clonotype was recorded a few times. The CDR3 sequence: CASSFNRGNQETQYF. The DNA for the CDR3 is TGTGCCAGCAGCTTTAACAGGGGGAACCAAGAGACCCAGTACTTC. The genes are TRBV5-6 and TRBJ2-5, with 8 bases aligning to TRBD1. The germline gives CDR1 SGHDT, CDR2 YYEEEE. V lost 2 bases, J lost 0 bases, and 3 bases stayed unmatched. This CDR3 is built from 15 residues.

The chain links TRBV4-2 to TRBJ2-7; D perhaps matches TRBD1 (5 bases). The CDR3 totals 15 residues. The germline CDR1 and CDR2 sequences are LGHNA and YNFKEQ. Trimming stripped 0 bases from V and 4 bases from J, with 13 bases between. The CDR3 coding sequence is TGTGCCAGCAGCCAAGAAATAGCAGGGTTATACGAGCAGTACTTC. Translated: CASSQEIAGLYEQYF.

Many counts were recorded for this clonotype. This chain joins TRBV4-1 and TRBJ2-1; 11 bases are a match to TRBD1. Germline CDR1 reads MGHRA; CDR2 reads YSYEKL. The CDR3 extends over 15 amino acids. The ends lost 4 bases at V and 8 bases at J; junction bases unmatched: 7. In nucleotides, the CDR3 is TGCGCCAGCAGCCTGCGCGGGACAGGGGGGGATGAGCAGTTCTTC. Translating gives CASSLRGTGGDEQFF.

The table lists this clonotype with many counts. The chain employs TRBV20-1 and TRBJ1-3; 7 bases line up with TRBD1. Per the germline V gene, CDR1 is DFQATT and CDR2 is SNEGSKA (reference sequence). V was clipped by 0 bases and J by 8 bases; unmatched bases: 7. The CDR3 is 14 amino acids. CDR3 nucleotide sequence: TGCAGTGCTAGAGATCAGGGGGGCAGGGACACCATATATTTT. It encodes CSARDQGGRDTIYF.